A selection of T cell receptor beta chains follows, all from one sample in a study of T cell responses to AZD1222 COVID-19 vaccine. Here immunoSEQ multiplex PCR was the method, and the copy in TCRdb shows in-frame clones only, minus some. The sample holds some 130,000 clones, about nine tenths seen once. The specimen was peripheral blood, collected on day 0 of AZD1222 vaccination. These receptors came from an adult in good health. Each CDR3 is given with its conserved first and last residue. Each record gives: D gene, clone size, J gene, V gene, CDR3 length, CDR3 DNA, CDR3 protein. D genes are given only for firm matches. A clone size is listed for some rows: how often the clone was seen (once, few, many), or a class if it is expanded.

D: TRBD2
size: few
J: TRBJ2-3
V: TRBV24-1
length: 16
DNA: TGTGCCACCAGTGAGAATAGCGGGGGGACGGCAGATACGCAGTATTTT
CDR3: CATSENSGGTADTQYF

D: NA
size: once
J: TRBJ1-5
V: TRBV5-1
length: 16
DNA: TGCGCCAGCAGTTGGTACAGGGTAGGGGTTCGCCAGCCCCAGCATTTT
CDR3: CASSWYRVGVRQPQHF

D: TRBD1
size: NA
J: TRBJ2-1
V: TRBV7-3
length: 16
DNA: TGTGCCAGCAGCACAACCGGGACAGGGACTTACAATGAGCAGTTCTTC
CDR3: CASSTTGTGTYNEQFF

D: TRBD1
size: NA
J: TRBJ1-1
V: TRBV5-1
length: 14
DNA: TGCGCCAGCAGCTCGGGCCAAACAGGGGGTAGTGCTTTCTTT
CDR3: CASSSGQTGGSAFF

D: NA
size: NA
J: TRBJ1-1
V: TRBV19
length: 12
DNA: TGTGCCAGTAGTGACCGTTACACTGAAGCTTTCTTT
CDR3: CASSDRYTEAFF

D: NA
size: NA
J: TRBJ1-1
V: TRBV6-5
length: 13
DNA: TGTGCCAGCAGTTACTCTCTTTTGGCAGAAGCTTTCTTT
CDR3: CASSYSLLAEAFF

D: TRBD1
size: NA
J: TRBJ1-2
V: TRBV29-1
length: 14
DNA: TGCAGCGTAGAAGGACAGGGCTGGCGGGATGGCTACACCTTC
CDR3: CSVEGQGWRDGYTF

D: TRBD1
size: NA
J: TRBJ1-2
V: TRBV6-5
length: 14
DNA: TGTGCCAGCAGTTACGGGGGGACAGACTATGGCTACACCTTC
CDR3: CASSYGGTDYGYTF

D: NA
size: NA
J: TRBJ2-7
V: TRBV23-1
length: 15
DNA: TGCGCCAGCAGTCGGTTGGCAGGGGATGCCTACGAGCAGTACTTC
CDR3: CASSRLAGDAYEQYF

D: NA
size: NA
J: TRBJ2-3
V: TRBV10-2
length: 10
DNA: TGCGCCAGCAGAAGCGATACGCAGTATTTT
CDR3: CASRSDTQYF

D: NA
size: NA
J: TRBJ1-6
V: TRBV3-1/TRBV3-2
length: 14
DNA: TGTGCCAGCAGCCAGGAGGCAAAAAATTCACCCCTCCACTTT
CDR3: CASSQEAKNSPLHF

D: TRBD1
size: NA
J: TRBJ1-1
V: TRBV5-1
length: 14
DNA: TGCGCCAGCAGCTTGGACAGGGGGCGCACTGAAGCTTTCTTT
CDR3: CASSLDRGRTEAFF

D: NA
size: NA
J: TRBJ2-7
V: TRBV9
length: 13
DNA: TGTGCCAGCAGCGTAGCGATGGGCAACGAGCAGTACTTC
CDR3: CASSVAMGNEQYF

D: NA
size: NA
J: TRBJ1-4
V: TRBV30
length: 12
DNA: TGTGCCTGGAGTACAGGGTTTGAAAAACTGTTTTTT
CDR3: CAWSTGFEKLFF

D: NA
size: NA
J: TRBJ2-2
V: TRBV5-1
length: 11
DNA: TGCGCCAGCACCTCACACGGGGAGCTGTTTTTT
CDR3: CASTSHGELFF

D: NA
size: NA
J: TRBJ2-7
V: TRBV3-1/TRBV3-2
length: 14
DNA: TGTGCCAGCAGCCGACAGTGGGGCTCCTACGAGCAGTACTTC
CDR3: CASSRQWGSYEQYF

D: NA
size: once
J: TRBJ1-5
V: TRBV3-1/TRBV3-2
length: 18
DNA: TGTGCCAGCAGCCCCGGACTGACGAAGGTGAATAGCAATCAGCCCCAGCATTTT
CDR3: CASSPGLTKVNSNQPQHF

D: TRBD1
size: NA
J: TRBJ1-1
V: TRBV10-3
length: 13
DNA: TGTGCCATCAGTCTAACAGGGGGGACTGAAGCTTTCTTT
CDR3: CAISLTGGTEAFF

D: NA
size: NA
J: TRBJ1-1
V: TRBV5-5
length: 13
DNA: TGTGCCAGCAGCCAACAGGCCAACACTGAAGCTTTCTTT
CDR3: CASSQQANTEAFF

D: NA
size: NA
J: TRBJ1-2
V: TRBV5-6
length: 12
DNA: TGTGCCAGCAGCCCTGGCGGGAGGGGGGACACCTTC
CDR3: CASSPGGRGDTF

D: NA
size: NA
J: TRBJ1-5
V: TRBV2
length: 15
DNA: TGTGCCAGCAGCTCGACAGGTTCCAGCAATCAGCCCCAGCATTTT
CDR3: CASSSTGSSNQPQHF

D: TRBD1
size: NA
J: TRBJ2-1
V: TRBV6-6
length: 14
DNA: TGTGCCAGCAGGGACGGGACAGGGGCGGATGAGCAGTTCTTC
CDR3: CASRDGTGADEQFF

D: TRBD2
size: NA
J: TRBJ2-1
V: TRBV6-2/TRBV6-3
length: 13
DNA: TGTGCCAGCAGTAATAGCGGGGGCGCACAGCAGTTCTTC
CDR3: CASSNSGGAQQFF